These 5 T cell receptor beta chains were all obtained from the same sample, sequenced in a study of blood T cell repertoires in COVID-19 (dated by TCRdb to about 2020). The library was produced with the immunoSEQ multiplex PCR assay. The clones in this table, taken by TCRdb from immuneACCESS, are in-frame only. Not every clone is retained; where verified, under half of the shortfall comes from an unresolved V gene, and the cause of the rest is unknown. For this sample the table gives about 46,000 clones, of which roughly 88% were detected only once. The ten largest clonotypes hold 15% to 19% of the sample. The sample was peripheral blood. The receptor source for this set is a human donor in a cohort sampled during active COVID-19. The donor label of this sample is uncertain.

The rearrangement uses TRBV11-2 and TRBJ2-5; the D is unclear. The CDR3 has 11 amino acids. V lost 5 bases and J 6 bases, leaving 7 bases between the germline ends. Germline values: CDR1 SGHAT, CDR2 FQNNGV. This chain's CDR3 is CASSTIKTQYF. The DNA of the CDR3 is TGTGCCAGCAGCACTATAAAGACCCAGTACTTC.

This clone occurred a few times. The chain joins TRBV5-8 to TRBJ2-1; the D gene is possibly TRBD1 (6 bases). This CDR3 has 15 residues. From germline, CDR1 is SGHTS and CDR2 YDEGEE. Trimming left V 0 bases short and J 3 bases short, with 10 bases between. CDR3 loop: CASSLADSYYNEQFF. The CDR3 region has the DNA TGTGCCAGCAGCTTGGCGGACAGCTACTACAATGAGCAGTTCTTC. Drawing the rest from reference TRBV5-8 and TRBJ2-1, the complete variable domain is EAGVTQSPTHLIKTRGQQATLRCSPISGHTSVYWYQQALGLGLQFLLWYDEGEERNRGNFPPRFSGRQFPNYSSELNVNALELEDSALYLCASSLADSYYNEQFFGPGTRLTVL.

The chain links TRBV6-1 to TRBJ2-1, with D perhaps TRBD1 (6 bases). Trimming cost V 1 base and J 4 bases, with 14 bases left between them. CDR3 size: 16 residues. Looked up from germline, CDR1 is MNHNS and CDR2 is SASEGT. The CDR3 coding sequence is TGTGCCAGCAGTGAAGTGGGCAGGGGCCCTTACAATGAGCAGTTCTTC. Amino acids: CASSEVGRGPYNEQFF.

The gene calls are TRBV7-8 and TRBJ2-5, with 8 bases aligning to TRBD1. Germline lookup yields CDR1 SGHVS and CDR2 FQNEAQ. The junction had 2 bases not matched to a gene; V was cut back by 4 bases and J by 4 bases. The CDR3 is 13 residues long. CDR3 region: CASSSGTGETQYF. CDR3 in DNA: TGTGCCAGCAGCTCCGGGACAGGAGAGACCCAGTACTTC.

V is TRBV5-5 and J is TRBJ1-1; perhaps TRBD1 as D (6 bases). This CDR3 has 15 amino acids. Trimming stripped 3 bases from V and 4 bases from J, with 16 bases between. The germline CDR1 and CDR2 sequences are SGHKS and YYEKEE (reference sequence). The CDR3 here is CASSSRSGGPTEAFF. The CDR3, as DNA: TGTGCCAGCAGCTCCAGGTCCGGGGGGCCCACTGAAGCTTTCTTT. Based on the CDR3 plus reference TRBV5-5 and TRBJ1-1, the full variable domain is DAGVTQSPTHLIKTRGQQVTLRCSPISGHKSVSWYQQVLGQGPQFIFQYYEKEERGRGNFPDRFSARQFPNYSSELNVNALLLGDSALYLCASSSRSGGPTEAFFGQGTRLTVV.